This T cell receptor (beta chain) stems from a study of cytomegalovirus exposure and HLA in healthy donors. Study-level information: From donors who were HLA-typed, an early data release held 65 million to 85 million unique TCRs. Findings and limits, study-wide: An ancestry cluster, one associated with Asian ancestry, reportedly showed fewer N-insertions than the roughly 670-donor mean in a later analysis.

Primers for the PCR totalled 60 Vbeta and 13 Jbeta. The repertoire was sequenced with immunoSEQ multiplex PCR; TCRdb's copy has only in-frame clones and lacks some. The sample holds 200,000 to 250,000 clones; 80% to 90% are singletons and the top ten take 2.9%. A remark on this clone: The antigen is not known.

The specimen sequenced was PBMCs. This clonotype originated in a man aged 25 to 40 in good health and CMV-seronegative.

The CDR3 nucleotides are TGTGCCAGCTCAACCAACCGGGACACGCAAGAGACCCAGTACTTC. Protein: CASSTNRDTQETQYF. V is TRBV18 and J is TRBJ2-5; D possibly corresponds to TRBD1 (6 bases). Germline V gene lookup returns CDR1 KGHSH and CDR2 LQKENI. The CDR3 contains 15 residues. Trimming stripped 5 bases from V and 2 bases from J, with 15 bases between.